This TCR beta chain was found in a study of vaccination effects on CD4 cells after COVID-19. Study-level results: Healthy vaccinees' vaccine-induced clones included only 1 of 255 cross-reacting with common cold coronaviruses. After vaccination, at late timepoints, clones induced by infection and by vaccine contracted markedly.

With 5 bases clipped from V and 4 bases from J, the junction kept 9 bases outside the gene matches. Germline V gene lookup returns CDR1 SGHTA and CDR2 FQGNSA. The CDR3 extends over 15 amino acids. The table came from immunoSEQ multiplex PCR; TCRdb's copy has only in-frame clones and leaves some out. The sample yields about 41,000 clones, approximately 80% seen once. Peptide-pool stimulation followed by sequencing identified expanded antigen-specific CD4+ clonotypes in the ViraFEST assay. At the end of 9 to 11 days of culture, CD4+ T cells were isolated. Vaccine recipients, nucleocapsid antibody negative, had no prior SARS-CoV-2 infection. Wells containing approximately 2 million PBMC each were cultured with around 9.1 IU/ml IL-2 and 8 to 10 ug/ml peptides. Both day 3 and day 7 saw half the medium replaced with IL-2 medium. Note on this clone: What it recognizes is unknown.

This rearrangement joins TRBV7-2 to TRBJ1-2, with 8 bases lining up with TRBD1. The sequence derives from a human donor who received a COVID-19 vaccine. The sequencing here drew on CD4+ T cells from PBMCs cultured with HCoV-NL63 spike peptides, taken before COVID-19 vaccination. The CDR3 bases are TGTGCCAGCAGCCGTATGGCGGGACAGGTCTATGGCTACACCTTC. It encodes CASSRMAGQVYGYTF. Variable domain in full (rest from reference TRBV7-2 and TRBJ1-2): GAGVSQSPSNKVTEKGKDVELRCDPISGHTALYWYRQSLGQGLEFLIYFQGNSAPDKSGLPSDRFSAERTGGSVSTLTIQRTQQEDSAVYLCASSRMAGQVYGYTFGSGTRLTVV.